Described below is a single T cell receptor (beta chain) sequence and its context. Its antigen is still unknown. All donors participated as healthy donors of bone marrow. Researchers ran the PCR with 60 Vbeta and 13 Jbeta primers. Using immunoSEQ multiplex PCR, the repertoire was profiled, and TCRdb retains in-frame clones only, with some absent. Here the sample spans fewer than 200,000 clones, roughly 80% being singletons. V shed 0 bases and J shed 8 bases, with 7 bases lying between them. Germline V gene sequence: CDR1 SEHNR, CDR2 FQNEAQ (reference sequence). The CDR3 length is 13 residues. This record comes from a study of cytomegalovirus exposure and HLA in healthy donors. For the study at large: Researchers previously reported finding more than 100 million unique TCR beta sequences from 170 million or so T cells. Study results and limitations: With later analysis, a missense DCLRE1C variant became linked to TCR beta V- and J-gene trimming. The study listed around 150 cytomegalovirus-associated TCR beta chains.

Source material: PBMCs. The chain combines TRBV7-9 with TRBJ1-4; no clear D gene. This TCR came from a woman aged 18-30 years in good health and CMV-seronegative. The CDR3 is CASSLASAEKLFF. Here the CDR3 DNA reads TGTGCCAGCAGCTTAGCATCAGCGGAAAAACTGTTTTTT.